Below are 15 T cell receptor beta chains sequenced from a single sample in a study of cytomegalovirus exposure and HLA in healthy donors (dated by TCRdb to between 2016 and 2019). Library preparation employed the immunoSEQ multiplex PCR assay. For the multiplex PCR, a mixture combining 60 forward primers for TCR Vbeta segments and 13 reverse primers for TCR Jbeta segments was used. The table comes from immuneACCESS by way of TCRdb, which keeps in-frame sequences with V and J called. Part of the clones is missing from these tables; in studies checked, under half for an unresolved V gene and the rest for unknown reasons. A total of over 80,000 clones appear in this sample, 76% of them only once. 3% to 3.5% of the sample is held by the ten biggest clonotypes. Sequencing input: PBMCs. Source of these receptors: a man aged 40-50 years in good health and CMV-seronegative.

The rearrangement joins TRBV7-9 to TRBJ1-4, with D perhaps matching TRBD1 (5 bases). With 4 bases removed from V and 10 bases from J, the gap between germline ends came to 19 bases. The CDR3 consists of 15 residues. From germline, CDR1 is SEHNR and CDR2 FQNEAQ (reference sequence). The CDR3 sequence is CASSSTGRGMRKLFF. Written as DNA, the CDR3 is TGTGCCAGCAGCTCGACCGGCCGGGGGATGCGAAAACTGTTTTTT.

The J gene is TRBJ1-5, the V gene TRBV25-1; 9 bases fit TRBD1. V trimming: 6 bases; J trimming: 6 bases; junction bases outside the gene matches: 3. Germline values: CDR1 MGHDK, CDR2 SYGVNS. This CDR3 is built from 13 residues. The CDR3 is CASSGQGSQPQHF. As DNA, the CDR3 is TGTGCCAGCAGCGGACAGGGGAGTCAGCCCCAGCATTTT.

V and J are TRBV4-1 and TRBJ1-5; TRBD1 aligns across 9 bases. From germline, CDR1 is MGHRA and CDR2 YSYEKL. There are 17 residues in the CDR3. V trimming: 4 bases; J trimming: 0 bases; junction bases outside the gene matches: 7. The DNA of the CDR3 is TGCGCCAGCAGCCGTATTACAGGGGGCATTAGCAATCAGCCCCAGCATTTT. The encoded protein is CASSRITGGISNQPQHF.

V usage is TRBV18 and J usage is TRBJ1-1, with no clear D. CDR3 size: 14 residues. Germline V lookup: CDR1 KGHSH, CDR2 LQKENI. Trimming removed 1 base from V and 3 bases from J, with 9 bases in between. The CDR3 is CASSPQEWDTEAFF. CDR3 DNA: TGTGCCAGCTCACCACAGGAGTGGGACACTGAAGCTTTCTTT. The variable domain in full, with the rest retrieved from reference TRBV18 and TRBJ1-1, is NAGVMQNPRHLVRRRGQEARLRCSPMKGHSHVYWYRQLPEEGLKFMVYLQKENIIDESGMPKERFSAEFPKEGPSILRIQQVVRGDSAAYFCASSPQEWDTEAFFGQGTRLTVV.

The chain recombines TRBV14 with TRBJ1-1; a possible D gene is TRBD1 (6 bases). CDR3 length: 12 residues. Per germline, CDR1 SGHDN and CDR2 FVKESK. Trimming removed 2 bases from V and 7 bases from J, with 8 bases in between. CDR3 coding DNA: TGTGCCAGCAGCCAAACAGGGCGTGAAGCTTTCTTT. Residues: CASSQTGREAFF.

This chain connects TRBV27 to TRBJ1-1; no clear D gene. The germline CDR1 and CDR2 sequences are MNHEY and SMNVEV (reference sequence). V dropped 5 bases and J dropped 1 base, with 11 bases sitting between them. This CDR3 contains 14 residues. The CDR3 sequence: CASSLGAGNTEAFF. The DNA for the CDR3 is TGTGCCAGCAGTCTAGGAGCCGGGAACACTGAAGCTTTCTTT.

The rearrangement uses TRBV20-1 and TRBJ1-2; perhaps TRBD1 as D (6 bases). Germline-derived CDR1 and CDR2 are DFQATT and SNEGSKA (reference sequence). V lost 7 bases, J lost 4 bases, and 7 bases lay in between. The CDR3 is 10 amino acids. CDR3 residues: CSVDSYGYTF. CDR3 DNA sequence: TGCAGTGTGGACAGCTATGGCTACACCTTC.

This clone was seen only once. The V gene is TRBV4-1, the J gene TRBJ1-2; no clear D. This CDR3 comprises 14 residues. V lost 2 bases to trimming and J lost 7 bases, with 14 bases between them. The V gene's germline CDR1 is MGHRA and CDR2 YSYEKL. The DNA for the CDR3 is TGCGCCAGCAGCCAACCCGCCCAGGAACCTGGCTACACCTTC. Translated: CASSQPAQEPGYTF.

J is TRBJ1-2 and V is TRBV6-5, with D unclear. The length of the CDR3 is 14 residues. Germline V gene data show CDR1 as MNHEY and CDR2 as SVGAGI. Trimming took 2 bases from V and 5 from J, leaving 12 bases between them. CDR3 in DNA: TGTGCCAGCAGTTACGCCCCAGGATCTTATGGCTACACCTTC. Residues: CASSYAPGSYGYTF.

As to this clone: One end of the junction varies from germline; a read error may be responsible. The chain has TRBV7-9 and TRBJ1-6; TRBD1 agrees at 9 bases. The CDR3 extends over 16 amino acids. CDR1 is SEHNR, CDR2 FQNEAQ, per germline (reference sequence). In DNA form, the CDR3 reads TGTTCCAGCAGCTATTCGGGTACGGACAGGGGATTACCCCTCCACTTT. Translated, it gives CSSSYSGTDRGLPLHF.

This clone was seen only a few times. The chain joins TRBV7-2 to TRBJ1-5, with TRBD1 as a possible D gene (6 bases). CDR1 SGHTA and CDR2 FQGNSA come from the germline V gene. The length of the CDR3 is 14 residues. V lost 4 bases and J 5 bases, leaving 12 bases between the germline ends. DNA for the CDR3: TGTGCCAGCAGCTCCGTTTACAGGGATCAGCCCCAGCATTTT. Protein product: CASSSVYRDQPQHF.

The CDR3 spells CASSEALGPNTGELFF. The CDR3 bases are TGTGCCAGCAGTGAAGCTCTGGGCCCGAACACCGGGGAGCTGTTTTTT. This chain joins TRBV6-1 and TRBJ2-2, with D uncertain. V dropped 0 bases and J dropped 0 bases, with 8 bases sitting between them. This CDR3 has 16 residues. Germline values: CDR1 MNHNS, CDR2 SASEGT.

The J gene is TRBJ1-1, the V gene TRBV5-4; 7 bases fit TRBD1. Trimming at V came to 5 bases and at J to 0 bases, leaving 10 bases not matched to a gene. The germline gives CDR1 SGHNT, CDR2 YYREEE (reference sequence). This CDR3 has 16 residues. CDR3 DNA sequence: TGTGCCAGCAGTTCACCGGGACAGATCCTGAACACTGAAGCTTTCTTT. Translation gives CASSSPGQILNTEAFF.

The chain recombines TRBV19 with TRBJ2-5; D may be TRBD2 (5 bases). Per germline, CDR1 LNHDA and CDR2 SQIVND (reference sequence). This CDR3 is 13 amino acids long. The ends were cut back, 3 bases at V and 6 bases at J, with 11 bases in the middle. CDR3 residues: CASSIEGEKTQYF. Here the CDR3 DNA reads TGTGCCAGTAGTATTGAGGGTGAAAAGACCCAGTACTTC. The entire variable domain, with the rest obtained from reference TRBV19 and TRBJ2-5, is as follows: DGGITQSPKYLFRKEGQNVTLSCEQNLNHDAMYWYRQDPGQGLRLIYYSQIVNDFQKGDIAEGYSVSREKKESFPLTVTSAQKNPTAFYLCASSIEGEKTQYFGPGTRLLVL.

V usage is TRBV19 and J usage is TRBJ2-1; the D gene is possibly TRBD1 (6 bases). V dropped 5 bases and J dropped 8 bases, with 16 bases sitting between them. CDR1 is LNHDA and CDR2 is SQIVND in the germline V gene (reference sequence). This CDR3 is 14 amino acids long. The CDR3: CASSQLQGIDEQFF. The CDR3 nucleotides are TGTGCCAGTAGTCAGCTACAGGGAATCGATGAGCAGTTCTTC.